These T cell receptor beta chains were read from a single sample in a study of blood T cells in healthy people across ages. TCRdb redid the calling of the 5' RACE reads with MiXCR, one entry per CDR3 protein. In the table there are 700,000 to 800,000 distinct CDR3 sequences, roughly 44% of which are singletons. Specimen: blood. Receptors originate from an older woman in good health. CDR3s include the opening cysteine and the closing phenylalanine or tryptophan. D genes are given only for firm matches. Rows may omit the clone size; those that give it use once, few, many or a size class.

abundance: -
j_gene: TRBJ2-5
v_gene: TRBV7-9
len: 17
d_gene: TRBD2
CDR3nt: TGTGCCAGCAGCCCAACTAGCGGGAGACCCTCCTACAATGAGCAGTACTTC
CDR3aa: CASSPTSGRPSYNEQYF

abundance: -
j_gene: TRBJ1-2
v_gene: TRBV27
len: 15
d_gene: -
CDR3nt: TGTGCCAGCAGTTTATTTGGGCAGACTAACTATGGCTACACCTTC
CDR3aa: CASSLFGQTNYGYTF

abundance: few
j_gene: TRBJ2-3
v_gene: TRBV10-3
len: 18
d_gene: -
CDR3nt: TGTGCCATCAGTGGCCCGGCCGCGAAGCGAGAGTTGGAAGATACGCAGTATTTT
CDR3aa: CAISGPAAKRELEDTQYF

abundance: few
j_gene: TRBJ2-1
v_gene: TRBV6-6
len: 16
d_gene: -
CDR3nt: TGTGCCAGCAGTTACTCGAGCCCGGGTTACTACAATGAGCAGTTCTTC
CDR3aa: CASSYSSPGYYNEQFF

abundance: many
j_gene: TRBJ2-7
v_gene: TRBV4-2
len: 16
d_gene: -
CDR3nt: TGTGCCAGCAGCCAAGAGACCGGGGCGTTCGGCTACGAGCAGTACTTC
CDR3aa: CASSQETGAFGYEQYF

abundance: -
j_gene: TRBJ2-1
v_gene: TRBV9
len: 16
d_gene: -
CDR3nt: TGTGCCAGCAGCCCGGAGGGTGGCATCTCCTACAATGAGCAGTTCTTC
CDR3aa: CASSPEGGISYNEQFF

abundance: -
j_gene: TRBJ1-6
v_gene: TRBV10-2
len: 15
d_gene: -
CDR3nt: TGCGCCAGCAGTGAATTGGAGAAGGCCAATTCACCCCTCCACTTT
CDR3aa: CASSELEKANSPLHF

abundance: few
j_gene: TRBJ2-7
v_gene: TRBV4-3
len: 15
d_gene: -
CDR3nt: TGCGCCAGCAGCCAAGAGAGGGGGGTTTACAATGAGCAGTACTTC
CDR3aa: CASSQERGVYNEQYF

abundance: -
j_gene: TRBJ1-6
v_gene: TRBV6-6
len: 15
d_gene: TRBD1
CDR3nt: TGTGCCAGCAGCCCTGCCGGGACAGCACCTTTACCCCTCCACTTT
CDR3aa: CASSPAGTAPLPLHF

abundance: -
j_gene: TRBJ2-2
v_gene: TRBV4-3
len: 19
d_gene: TRBD2
CDR3nt: TGCGCCAGCAGCCAATGGGGACTAGCGGGAGTTGGGGCCACCGGGGAGCTGTTTTTT
CDR3aa: CASSQWGLAGVGATGELFF

abundance: -
j_gene: TRBJ2-3
v_gene: TRBV7-9
len: 16
d_gene: TRBD1
CDR3nt: TGTGCCAGCAGCTTAAGGACAGGACCTAGCACAGATACGCAGTATTTT
CDR3aa: CASSLRTGPSTDTQYF

abundance: -
j_gene: TRBJ2-3
v_gene: TRBV29-1
len: 14
d_gene: -
CDR3nt: TGCAGCGTTGGGGGTCAGGGATCGACAGATACGCAGTATTTT
CDR3aa: CSVGGQGSTDTQYF

abundance: -
j_gene: TRBJ2-4
v_gene: TRBV6-2/TRBV6-3
len: 13
d_gene: -
CDR3nt: TGTGCCAGCAGTTACGGCAGAGTAAACATTCAGTACTTC
CDR3aa: CASSYGRVNIQYF

abundance: -
j_gene: TRBJ2-3
v_gene: TRBV5-1
len: 15
d_gene: -
CDR3nt: TGCGCCAGCAGCTTGGACCAGGCCAGCACAGATACGCAGTATTTT
CDR3aa: CASSLDQASTDTQYF

abundance: -
j_gene: TRBJ2-6
v_gene: TRBV6-2/TRBV6-3
len: 18
d_gene: TRBD2
CDR3nt: TGTGCCAGCAGCACTACTAGCGGGAGGGCCTCTGGGGCCAACGTCCTGACTTTC
CDR3aa: CASSTTSGRASGANVLTF

abundance: -
j_gene: TRBJ1-4
v_gene: TRBV4-1
len: 15
d_gene: -
CDR3nt: TGCGCCAGCAGCCAACTCGGACAGTCTAATGAAAAACCGTTTTTT
CDR3aa: CASSQLGQSNEKPFF

abundance: -
j_gene: TRBJ2-5
v_gene: TRBV25-1
len: 13
d_gene: -
CDR3nt: TGTGCCAGCAGTGACAGAGGGGTCGCGACCCAGTACTTC
CDR3aa: CASSDRGVATQYF

abundance: -
j_gene: TRBJ2-7
v_gene: TRBV20-1
len: 15
d_gene: -
CDR3nt: TGCAGTGCGGGGAGGACTGTGAGCTCCTACAATGAGCAGTACTTC
CDR3aa: CSAGRTVSSYNEQYF

abundance: few
j_gene: TRBJ1-4
v_gene: TRBV12-3/TRBV12-4
len: 16
d_gene: -
CDR3nt: TGTGCCAGCAGTACGTCAAGAGCTGCAACTAATGAAAAACTGTTTTTT
CDR3aa: CASSTSRAATNEKLFF

abundance: few
j_gene: TRBJ1-2
v_gene: TRBV7-2
len: 13
d_gene: -
CDR3nt: TGTGCCAGCAGCCCACAGGCAAACTATGGCTACACCTTC
CDR3aa: CASSPQANYGYTF

abundance: -
j_gene: TRBJ2-2
v_gene: TRBV4-3
len: 14
d_gene: TRBD1
CDR3nt: TGCGCCAGCAGCCAGGGACAGGACACCGGGGAGCTGTTTTTT
CDR3aa: CASSQGQDTGELFF

abundance: few
j_gene: TRBJ2-6
v_gene: TRBV7-9
len: 20
d_gene: TRBD2
CDR3nt: TGTGCCAGCAGTCCCGGCGGTAGCGGGAGGTCGGCGGGCGGGGCCAACGTCCTGACTTTC
CDR3aa: CASSPGGSGRSAGGANVLTF

abundance: -
j_gene: TRBJ2-5
v_gene: TRBV6-5
len: 15
d_gene: -
CDR3nt: TGTGCCAGCAGTCAGACTACGACGAAGCAAGAGACCCAGTACTTC
CDR3aa: CASSQTTTKQETQYF

abundance: -
j_gene: TRBJ2-1
v_gene: TRBV6-4
len: 14
d_gene: -
CDR3nt: TGTGCCAGCAGTGGAGAGGCAGGGGGGAGTGAGCAGTTCTTC
CDR3aa: CASSGEAGGSEQFF

abundance: few
j_gene: TRBJ2-3
v_gene: TRBV18
len: 14
d_gene: -
CDR3nt: TGTGCCAGCTCACCACCGAGTTACACAGATACGCAGTATTTT
CDR3aa: CASSPPSYTDTQYF

abundance: -
j_gene: TRBJ2-1
v_gene: TRBV27
len: 16
d_gene: TRBD2
CDR3nt: TGTGCCAGCAAAACCGGGAGGGGGTGGCCCTACAATGAGCAGTTCTTC
CDR3aa: CASKTGRGWPYNEQFF